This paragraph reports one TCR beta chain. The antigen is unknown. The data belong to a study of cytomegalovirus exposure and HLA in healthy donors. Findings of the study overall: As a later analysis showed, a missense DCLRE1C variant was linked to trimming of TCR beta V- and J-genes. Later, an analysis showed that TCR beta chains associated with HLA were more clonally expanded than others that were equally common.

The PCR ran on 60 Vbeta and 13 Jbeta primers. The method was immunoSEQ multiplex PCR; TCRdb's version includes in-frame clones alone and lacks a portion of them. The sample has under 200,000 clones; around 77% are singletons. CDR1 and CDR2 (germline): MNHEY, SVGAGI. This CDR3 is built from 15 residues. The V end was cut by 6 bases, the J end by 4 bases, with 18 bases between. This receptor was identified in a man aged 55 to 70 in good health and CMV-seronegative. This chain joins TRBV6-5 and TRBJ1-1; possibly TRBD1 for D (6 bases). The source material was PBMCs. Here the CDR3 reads CASSQTGPLGTEAFF. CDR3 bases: TGTGCCAGCAGCCAAACAGGGCCACTAGGCACTGAAGCTTTCTTT.